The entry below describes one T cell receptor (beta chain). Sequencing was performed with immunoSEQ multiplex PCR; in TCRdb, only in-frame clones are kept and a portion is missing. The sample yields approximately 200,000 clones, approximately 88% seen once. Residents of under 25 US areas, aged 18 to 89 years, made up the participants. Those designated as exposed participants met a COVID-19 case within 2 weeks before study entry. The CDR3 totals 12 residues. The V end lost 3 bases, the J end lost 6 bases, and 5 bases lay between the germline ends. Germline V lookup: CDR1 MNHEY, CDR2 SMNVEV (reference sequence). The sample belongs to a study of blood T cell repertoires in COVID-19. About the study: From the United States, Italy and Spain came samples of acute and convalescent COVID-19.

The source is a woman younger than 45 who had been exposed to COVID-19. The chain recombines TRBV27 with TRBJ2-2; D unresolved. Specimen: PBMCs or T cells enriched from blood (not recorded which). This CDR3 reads CASSLYSGELFF. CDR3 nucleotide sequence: TGTGCCAGCAGTTTGTATTCCGGGGAGCTGTTTTTT.